A selection of T cell receptor beta chains follows, all from one sample in a study of post-analysis software for immune sequencing data. TCRdb analysed the PCR reads with MiXCR anew, one entry per CDR3 protein. The table records approximately 160,000 distinct CDR3 sequences, 30% of them present only once. Sequenced: blood. The receptors originated from a girl between 10 and 17 years old with multiple sclerosis. Each CDR3 is given with its conserved first and last residue. The D gene is left open where the match is weak. Only some rows state a clone size, as once, few, many or a class for expanded clones.

J	V	size	D	CDR3	DNA
TRBJ1-2	TRBV4-1	few	.	CASSVRQMGGYTF	TGCGCCAGCAGCGTCAGACAAATGGGGGGCTACACCTTC
TRBJ2-5	TRBV20-1	few	.	CSARDSGDRKETQYF	TGCAGTGCTAGAGATAGCGGCGACAGGAAAGAGACCCAGTACTTC
TRBJ1-5	TRBV12-3/TRBV12-4	few	.	CASSFSGQDQPQHF	TGTGCCAGCAGTTTCTCAGGGCAGGATCAGCCCCAGCATTTT
TRBJ2-7	TRBV25-1	few	.	CASSELTGLSYEQYF	TGTGCCAGCAGTGAATTAACAGGGTTATCGTACGAGCAGTACTTC
TRBJ1-2	TRBV4-1	many	TRBD1	CASSQTLTGMDYGYTF	TGCGCCAGCAGCCAGACATTGACAGGGATGGACTATGGCTACACCTTC
TRBJ1-2	TRBV4-2	many	TRBD1	CASSQDGTGSGYTF	TGTGCCAGCAGCCAAGATGGGACAGGGTCTGGCTACACCTTC
TRBJ1-4	TRBV27	.	TRBD1	CASSRPGQGNEKLFF	TGTGCCAGCAGTCGGCCCGGACAGGGCAACGAAAAACTGTTTTTT
TRBJ1-1	TRBV20-1	few	TRBD1	CSARTGGAGNTEAFF	TGCAGTGCTAGGACAGGGGGCGCGGGCAACACTGAAGCTTTCTTT
TRBJ2-4	TRBV6-6	.	.	CASSYSSLIEDIQYF	TGTGCCAGCAGTTACTCCAGCCTAATCGAGGACATTCAGTACTTC
TRBJ2-7	TRBV6-1	few	TRBD1	CASRRTGHEQYF	TGTGCCAGCAGGAGGACAGGCCACGAGCAGTACTTC
TRBJ1-1	TRBV6-5	few	.	CASSYSMSPRDTEAFF	TGTGCCAGCAGTTACTCGATGTCGCCCAGAGACACTGAAGCTTTCTTT
TRBJ1-5	TRBV29-1	.	TRBD1	CSVQQGNRPQHF	TGCAGCGTCCAACAGGGGAATCGGCCCCAGCATTTT
TRBJ2-3	TRBV20-1	few	TRBD2	CSARDPTSGTDTQYF	TGCAGTGCTAGAGATCCGACTAGCGGCACAGATACGCAGTATTTT
TRBJ2-5	TRBV28	few	TRBD1	CASSLGQGKTQYF	TGTGCCAGCAGTCTAGGACAGGGAAAGACCCAGTACTTC
TRBJ2-2	TRBV29-1	.	.	CSVEDVLAGRGTGELFF	TGCAGCGTTGAAGATGTTCTAGCGGGCAGGGGGACCGGGGAGCTGTTTTTT
TRBJ1-3	TRBV12-3/TRBV12-4	.	TRBD1	CASIPTGGWGNTIYF	TGTGCCAGCATCCCTACAGGGGGTTGGGGAAACACCATATATTTT
TRBJ2-1	TRBV12-3/TRBV12-4	few	TRBD2	CASSGTGLAGYNEQFF	TGTGCCAGCAGCGGAACCGGACTAGCGGGTTACAATGAGCAGTTCTTC
TRBJ1-5	TRBV15	.	.	CSNQPQHF	TGTAGCAATCAGCCCCAGCATTTT
TRBJ2-2	TRBV5-1	few	TRBD2	CASSVTSGYTGELFF	TGCGCCAGCAGCGTGACTAGCGGATACACCGGGGAGCTGTTTTTT
TRBJ1-2	TRBV28	few	.	CASSLVGGAPNYGYTF	TGTGCCAGCAGCCTGGTGGGGGGGGCCCCTAACTATGGCTACACCTTC
TRBJ2-5	TRBV5-1	few	.	CASSSARYSVLNDNEQYF	TGCGCCAGCAGCTCGGCCCGTTACTCGGTCCTAAATGACAATGAGCAGTACTTC
TRBJ2-7	TRBV12-3/TRBV12-4	.	.	CASSLDRTEKTGYEQYF	TGTGCCAGCAGTTTAGACCGGACAGAAAAAACAGGGTACGAGCAGTACTTC
TRBJ1-1	TRBV6-5	many	TRBD1	CASTPIGQANTEAFF	TGTGCCAGCACCCCTATCGGACAGGCAAACACTGAAGCTTTCTTT
TRBJ2-7	TRBV7-7	many	TRBD1	CASSHSTGVHEQYF	TGTGCCAGCTCGCATTCAACAGGGGTCCACGAGCAGTACTTC
TRBJ2-1	TRBV7-8	many	.	CASSLRVLGNEQFF	TGTGCCAGCAGCCTCCGGGTCTTGGGGAATGAGCAGTTCTTC
TRBJ2-2	TRBV7-2	.	.	CASSLQSSHPGELFF	TGTGCCAGCAGCTTGCAGTCCTCACACCCCGGGGAGCTGTTTTTT
TRBJ1-4	TRBV9	.	.	CAGSVGLGTNEELFF	TGTGCCGGCAGCGTAGGTCTTGGGACTAATGAAGAACTGTTTTTT
TRBJ2-3	TRBV12-3/TRBV12-4	once	.	CASSLSPGDSSTDTQYF	TGTGCCAGCAGTTTATCTCCGGGAGACTCTAGCACAGATACGCAGTATTTT
TRBJ2-7	TRBV10-3	many	.	CAISGEYEQYF	TGTGCCATCAGTGGGGAATACGAGCAGTACTTC